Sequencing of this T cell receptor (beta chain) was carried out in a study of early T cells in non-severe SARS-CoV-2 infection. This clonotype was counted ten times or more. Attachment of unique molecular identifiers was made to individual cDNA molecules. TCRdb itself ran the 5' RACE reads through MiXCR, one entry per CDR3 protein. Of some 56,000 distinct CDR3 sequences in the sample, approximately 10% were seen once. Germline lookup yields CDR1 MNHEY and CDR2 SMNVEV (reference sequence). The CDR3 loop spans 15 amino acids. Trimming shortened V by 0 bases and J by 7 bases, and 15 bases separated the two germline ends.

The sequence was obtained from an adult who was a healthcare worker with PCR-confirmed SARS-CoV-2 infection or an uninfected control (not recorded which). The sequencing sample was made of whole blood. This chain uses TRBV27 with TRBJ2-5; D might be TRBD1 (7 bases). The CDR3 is CASSLSRQGGATQYF. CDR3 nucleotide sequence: TGTGCCAGCAGTTTATCAAGGCAGGGGGGCGCGACCCAGTACTTC.